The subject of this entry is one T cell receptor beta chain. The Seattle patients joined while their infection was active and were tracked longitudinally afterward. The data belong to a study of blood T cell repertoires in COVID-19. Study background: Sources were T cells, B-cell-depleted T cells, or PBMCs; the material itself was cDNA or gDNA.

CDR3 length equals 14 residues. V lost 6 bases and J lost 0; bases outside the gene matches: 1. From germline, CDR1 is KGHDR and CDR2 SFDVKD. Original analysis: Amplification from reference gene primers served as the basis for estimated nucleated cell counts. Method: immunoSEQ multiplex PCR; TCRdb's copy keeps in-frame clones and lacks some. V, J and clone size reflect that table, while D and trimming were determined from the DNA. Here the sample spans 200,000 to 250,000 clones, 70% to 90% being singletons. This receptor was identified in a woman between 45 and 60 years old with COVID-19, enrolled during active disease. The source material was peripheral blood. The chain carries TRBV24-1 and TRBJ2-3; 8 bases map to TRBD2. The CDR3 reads CATSLAGSTDTQYF. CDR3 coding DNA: TGTGCCACCAGTTTAGCGGGGAGCACAGATACGCAGTATTTT.